This TCR beta chain came from a study of breast tumors, draining lymph nodes, adjacent tissues. Notes on the study in general: That most tumor T cells come from lymph nodes remained unproven. Tumor repertoires ranked between lymph nodes and nontumor tissue in diversity, with V and J gene preferences. Luminal-like breast cancer showed significantly greater tumor-nontumor repertoire similarity than basal-like breast cancer did.

TCRdb analysed the multiplex PCR reads with MiXCR anew, one entry per CDR3 protein. The table shows some 230,000 distinct CDR3 sequences, with under 35% occurring only once. This clonotype was recorded many times. Its antigen is unknown. Germline CDR1 reads SGHTS; CDR2 reads YDEGEE. The J segment lost 1 base and the V segment lost 1 base, leaving 7 bases of the junction unmatched. This CDR3 region has 16 residues. Axillary draining lymph nodes of breast cancer patients supplied the node samples. This chain links TRBV5-8 with TRBJ2-5; 7 bases line up with TRBD1. Sequencing input: axillary lymph node tissue. This receptor was obtained from a female donor with breast cancer. Some clones in this sample may be carry-over from other donors' samples. CDR3 sequence (DNA): TGTGCCAGCAGCTTGAAGCAGGGGGATCTCCAAGAGACCCAGTACTTC. Protein sequence: CASSLKQGDLQETQYF.